This T cell receptor (beta chain) is from a study of CD8 T cells in ankylosing spondylitis. Overall study results and limits: Clones linked with disease were CD8+ and fairly uncommon in the peripheral blood.

Via MiXCR, TCRdb re-called the 5' RACE reads, giving one row per CDR3 protein. The sample yields 310,000 or so distinct CDR3 sequences, around 20% seen once. For this clonotype: Antigen unknown.

Trimming at V came to 2 bases and at J to 0 bases, leaving 10 bases not matched to a gene. CDR3 length: 18 residues. Looked up from germline, CDR1 is MNHEY and CDR2 is SVGEGT. The sample was blood, either unsorted or a sorted T cell fraction (not recorded which). The receptor's source is a male donor with ankylosing spondylitis or in good health (not recorded which). The V and J genes are TRBV6-2 or TRBV6-3 and TRBJ1-5, with 7 bases fitting TRBD1. CDR3 loop: CASSYGLGGDYSNQPQHF. The CDR3 region has the DNA TGTGCCAGCAGTTACGGCTTAGGGGGCGATTATAGCAATCAGCCCCAGCATTTT.